This T cell receptor (beta chain) was recorded in a study of cytomegalovirus exposure and HLA in healthy donors. For this clone: The antigen is unknown.

Trimming stripped 6 bases from V and 4 bases from J, with 18 bases between. This CDR3 is 15 amino acids long. Per the germline V gene, CDR1 is MDHEN and CDR2 is SYDVKM. Study-level results: Because they were indistinguishable, some V segments, including TRBV6-2 and TRBV6-3, were excluded.

PCR amplification relied on 60 Vbeta primers (plus 13 Jbeta primers). The method was immunoSEQ multiplex PCR; TCRdb's version includes in-frame clones alone and lacks a portion of them. The table has roughly 150,000 clones, 82% seen once. What was sequenced was PBMCs. The V gene is TRBV28, the J gene TRBJ1-2, with D perhaps TRBD1 (6 bases). The source is a girl between 5 and 17 years old in good health and CMV-seropositive. Here the CDR3 reads CASRATGTSGYGYTF. Written as DNA, the CDR3 is TGTGCCAGCAGGGCAACAGGGACCTCGGGCTATGGCTACACCTTC.